The table lists the clone carrying this T cell receptor (beta chain) with a few counts. Antigen unknown. V dropped 8 bases and J dropped 5 bases, with 6 bases sitting between them. Germline V lookup: CDR1 ENHRY, CDR2 SYGVKD. The CDR3 totals 11 residues. This sample stems from a study of CD8+CD57+ T cells in acquired aplastic anemia. Whole-study context: Sorting CD4+ and CD8+ cells gave DNA averaging approximately 2.9 ug.

Notes on the study in general: Patients and controls shared about 30 CD8+ CDR3 sequences, which appeared highly expressed in patients and within their immunodominant clones.

The TCR beta profiling, which covered VDJ combination and CDR3 sequence, was carried out using genomic DNA as the template. TCRdb ran MiXCR on the reads and lists one entry per CDR3 protein. This table has about 240,000 distinct CDR3 sequences, approximately 50% appearing once. Sequencing was done on patients that had shown CD8+CD57+ cell expansion by flow cytometry. A severe acquired aplastic anemia diagnosis applied to all patients. Each patient gave a blood sample that was collected before any therapy had been received. This sequence was found in a human donor with aplastic anemia. This sequence joins TRBV10-3 and TRBJ1-4, with D maybe TRBD1 (5 bases). The specimen sequenced was sorted CD4+, CD8+, or CD8+CD57+ T cells (not recorded which) from PBMCs. CDR3 nucleotides: TGTGCCATCCGGGGGAATGAAAAACTGTTTTTT. Its translation is CAIRGNEKLFF.